This is a list of T cell receptor beta chains from one sample in a study of response to subunit inactivated influenza vaccine. Using its own MiXCR run on the RT-PCR reads, TCRdb lists one record per CDR3 protein. The sample holds more than 700,000 distinct CDR3 sequences, 21% seen once. Sequences were derived from PBMCs from blood, sampled roughly 5 days after vaccination. These receptors were collected from a man in his forties or fifties who received an inactivated influenza vaccine. The CDR3 runs from the conserved cysteine through the conserved F or W. Fields, in order: CDR3 protein, CDR3 DNA, V gene, clone size, J gene, D gene, CDR3 length. A D gene is named only where the DNA matches it firmly. Size values are once, few and many counts, or a class for expanded clones, and some rows have none.

cdr3_aa: CASYGPQREKLFF
cdr3_nt: TGTGCCAGCTACGGACCTCAGCGTGAAAAACTGTTTTTT
v_call: TRBV28
clone_size: few
j_call: TRBJ1-4
d_call: .
cdr3_length: 13

cdr3_aa: CASSRGSINYGYTF
cdr3_nt: TGTGCCAGCAGCAGGGGGTCTATTAACTATGGCTACACCTTC
v_call: TRBV11-3
clone_size: .
j_call: TRBJ1-2
d_call: .
cdr3_length: 14

cdr3_aa: CASSSLLLTGGDNEQFF
cdr3_nt: TGTGCCAGCAGCTCGCTCCTCCTCACGGGGGGGGACAATGAGCAGTTCTTC
v_call: TRBV11-2
clone_size: few
j_call: TRBJ2-1
d_call: TRBD2
cdr3_length: 17

cdr3_aa: CASSPVSSYEQYF
cdr3_nt: TGTGCCAGCTCACCGGTTAGCTCCTACGAGCAGTACTTC
v_call: TRBV18
clone_size: many
j_call: TRBJ2-7
d_call: .
cdr3_length: 13

cdr3_aa: CASSRETSGGRETQYF
cdr3_nt: TGTGCCAGCAGTCGGGAGACTAGCGGGGGGCGTGAGACCCAGTACTTC
v_call: TRBV27
clone_size: .
j_call: TRBJ2-5
d_call: TRBD2
cdr3_length: 16

cdr3_aa: CASSAEGTAYNEQFF
cdr3_nt: TGTGCCAGCAGCGCCGAGGGGACGGCCTACAATGAGCAGTTCTTC
v_call: TRBV9
clone_size: few
j_call: TRBJ2-1
d_call: .
cdr3_length: 15

cdr3_aa: CASSQDLRTGLSYEQYF
cdr3_nt: TGTGCCAGCAGCCAAGATCTTAGGACAGGGCTCTCCTACGAGCAGTACTTC
v_call: TRBV4-2
clone_size: .
j_call: TRBJ2-7
d_call: TRBD1
cdr3_length: 17

cdr3_aa: CASSPRAGGHTYEQYF
cdr3_nt: TGTGCCAGCAGCCCTCGGGCAGGGGGGCACACCTACGAGCAGTACTTC
v_call: TRBV3-1
clone_size: .
j_call: TRBJ2-7
d_call: .
cdr3_length: 16

cdr3_aa: CASSPLRQIPAYNEQFF
cdr3_nt: TGTGCCAGCAGCCCGTTAAGACAGATTCCTGCCTACAATGAGCAGTTCTTC
v_call: TRBV7-8
clone_size: many
j_call: TRBJ2-1
d_call: .
cdr3_length: 17

cdr3_aa: CASSARTGGIAFF
cdr3_nt: TGTGCCAGCAGCGCCCGGACAGGGGGCATAGCTTTCTTT
v_call: TRBV3-1
clone_size: .
j_call: TRBJ1-1
d_call: TRBD1
cdr3_length: 13

cdr3_aa: CASSVNRFTGTSSGETQYF
cdr3_nt: TGTGCCAGCAGCGTAAATAGGTTTACCGGGACTAGCTCGGGGGAGACCCAGTACTTC
v_call: TRBV11-1
clone_size: .
j_call: TRBJ2-5
d_call: TRBD2
cdr3_length: 19

cdr3_aa: CASSLATAWPGELFF
cdr3_nt: TGTGCCAGCAGCTTAGCCACAGCATGGCCCGGGGAGCTGTTTTTT
v_call: TRBV7-2
clone_size: .
j_call: TRBJ2-2
d_call: .
cdr3_length: 15

cdr3_aa: CSATLRGNTGELFF
cdr3_nt: TGCAGTGCAACCCTCAGGGGCAACACCGGGGAGCTGTTTTTT
v_call: TRBV20-1
clone_size: .
j_call: TRBJ2-2
d_call: .
cdr3_length: 14

cdr3_aa: CSARQQGYYNEQFF
cdr3_nt: TGCAGTGCTAGACAGCAGGGGTACTACAATGAGCAGTTCTTC
v_call: TRBV20-1
clone_size: .
j_call: TRBJ2-1
d_call: .
cdr3_length: 14

cdr3_aa: CASSVGHRDEQFF
cdr3_nt: TGTGCCAGCAGCGTAGGACATAGAGATGAGCAGTTCTTC
v_call: TRBV9
clone_size: few
j_call: TRBJ2-1
d_call: .
cdr3_length: 13

cdr3_aa: CASSEGGLAGVGEQFF
cdr3_nt: TGTGCCAGCAGCGAGGGGGGACTAGCGGGAGTGGGCGAGCAGTTCTTC
v_call: TRBV7-3
clone_size: .
j_call: TRBJ2-1
d_call: TRBD2
cdr3_length: 16

cdr3_aa: CSVSVETGVQTDTQYF
cdr3_nt: TGCAGCGTTTCCGTTGAGACGGGTGTTCAGACAGATACGCAGTATTTT
v_call: TRBV29-1
clone_size: few
j_call: TRBJ2-3
d_call: .
cdr3_length: 16

cdr3_aa: CSAREQGYYHEQYF
cdr3_nt: TGCAGTGCTAGAGAACAGGGTTATTATCACGAGCAGTACTTC
v_call: TRBV20-1
clone_size: .
j_call: TRBJ2-7
d_call: .
cdr3_length: 14

cdr3_aa: CASSFLGDTYTDTQYF
cdr3_nt: TGTGCCAGCAGCTTTCTTGGGGACACCTACACAGATACGCAGTATTTT
v_call: TRBV7-9
clone_size: .
j_call: TRBJ2-3
d_call: .
cdr3_length: 16

cdr3_aa: CASSSDRARGAQHF
cdr3_nt: TGTGCCAGCAGCTCGGACAGGGCGCGAGGGGCCCAGCATTTT
v_call: TRBV7-2
clone_size: .
j_call: TRBJ1-5
d_call: TRBD1
cdr3_length: 14

cdr3_aa: CAISAERESSYNEQFF
cdr3_nt: TGTGCCATCAGTGCGGAGCGGGAGAGCTCCTACAATGAGCAGTTCTTC
v_call: TRBV10-3
clone_size: few
j_call: TRBJ2-1
d_call: TRBD2
cdr3_length: 16

cdr3_aa: CASSYSGREESIQYF
cdr3_nt: TGTGCCAGCAGTTACTCGGGCAGGGAGGAGAGCATTCAGTACTTC
v_call: TRBV6-5
clone_size: .
j_call: TRBJ2-4
d_call: .
cdr3_length: 15

cdr3_aa: CASSLVRTGPNTEAFF
cdr3_nt: TGTGCCAGCAGCTTAGTGAGAACAGGGCCCAACACTGAAGCTTTCTTT
v_call: TRBV7-6
clone_size: few
j_call: TRBJ1-1
d_call: .
cdr3_length: 16

cdr3_aa: CASSFELPSGTNNEQFF
cdr3_nt: TGTGCCAGCAGTTTTGAACTTCCTAGCGGGACAAACAATGAGCAGTTCTTC
v_call: TRBV28
clone_size: few
j_call: TRBJ2-1
d_call: TRBD2
cdr3_length: 17

cdr3_aa: CASSQARNYGYTF
cdr3_nt: TGTGCCAGCAGCCAGGCCAGAAACTATGGCTACACCTTC
v_call: TRBV3-1
clone_size: .
j_call: TRBJ1-2
d_call: .
cdr3_length: 13

cdr3_aa: CASRYSGAKTQYF
cdr3_nt: TGTGCCAGCAGATATAGCGGGGCTAAGACCCAGTACTTC
v_call: TRBV5-5
clone_size: few
j_call: TRBJ2-5
d_call: TRBD2
cdr3_length: 13

cdr3_aa: CSARGLAGGNSYNEQFF
cdr3_nt: TGCAGTGCTCGTGGGCTAGCGGGAGGGAACTCCTACAATGAGCAGTTCTTC
v_call: TRBV20-1
clone_size: few
j_call: TRBJ2-1
d_call: TRBD2
cdr3_length: 17

cdr3_aa: CASSTQFRGSPYEQYF
cdr3_nt: TGTGCCAGCAGTACTCAATTCCGGGGCTCCCCCTACGAGCAGTACTTC
v_call: TRBV6-5
clone_size: .
j_call: TRBJ2-7
d_call: .
cdr3_length: 16

cdr3_aa: CASSPMGFWENTGELFF
cdr3_nt: TGTGCCAGCAGCCCGATGGGATTTTGGGAGAACACCGGGGAGCTGTTTTTT
v_call: TRBV7-6
clone_size: .
j_call: TRBJ2-2
d_call: .
cdr3_length: 17

cdr3_aa: CASSFLSPMTGHSTDTQYF
cdr3_nt: TGTGCCAGCAGCTTCCTTTCGCCCATGACGGGACATAGCACAGATACGCAGTATTTT
v_call: TRBV27
clone_size: .
j_call: TRBJ2-3
d_call: .
cdr3_length: 19

cdr3_aa: CAWRGGQLIYNEQFF
cdr3_nt: TGTGCCTGGAGGGGGGGACAGTTAATTTACAATGAGCAGTTCTTC
v_call: TRBV30
clone_size: few
j_call: TRBJ2-1
d_call: .
cdr3_length: 15